These 25 T cell receptor beta chains originate from one sample sequenced in a study of immune characterization of retroperitoneal liposarcoma. TCRdb re-derived calls from the PCR reads in MiXCR, one entry per CDR3 protein. The sample yields 2,500 or so distinct CDR3 sequences, 30% to 45% seen once. Material for sequencing was tumor tissue. The source of these receptors is a male donor with retroperitoneal liposarcoma.

In its sample, this clonotype is large. This sequence joins TRBV25-1 and TRBJ2-1; TRBD1 matches at 8 bases. The ends lost 2 bases at V and 4 bases at J; junction bases unmatched: 10. Looked up from germline, CDR1 is MGHDK and CDR2 is SYGVNS. This CDR3 has 17 residues. The chain's CDR3 is CASSEDRGQGRYNEQFF. The CDR3 DNA reads TGTGCCAGCAGTGAAGACCGTGGACAGGGACGGTACAATGAGCAGTTCTTC.

This clonotype showed up just a few times. The CDR3 nucleotides read TGTGCCAGCAGCTTAGGGGCGCCGGATGAGCAGTTCTTC. Its protein product is CASSLGAPDEQFF. This rearrangement joins TRBV7-2 to TRBJ2-1; no clear D. Germline-derived CDR1 and CDR2 are SGHTA and FQGNSA. The CDR3 consists of 13 residues. V was clipped by 1 base and J by 8 bases, with 9 bases between them.

Sample share makes this clonotype large. CDR3 sequence (DNA): TGTGCCAGCAGTGAAGGACAGGGGGCATACGAGCAGTTCTTC. It specifies CASSEGQGAYEQFF. The chain carries TRBV6-1 and TRBJ2-1, with TRBD1 identical over 10 bases. This CDR3 has 14 amino acids. The trim removed 1 base at V and 10 bases at J, leaving 4 bases unmatched. Germline V gene lookup returns CDR1 MNHNS and CDR2 SASEGT.

This chain connects TRBV12-3 or TRBV12-4 to TRBJ2-3; 8 bases map to TRBD2. The V and J ends lost 6 bases and 3 bases, in that order; junction bases with no gene match: 11. The CDR3 totals 16 residues. The CDR3 nucleotides read TGTGCCAGCAGCCTAAACCTCGGGACTAGTACAGATACGCAGTATTTT. Translated, it gives CASSLNLGTSTDTQYF.

CDR3 region: CASNTGRRYEQYF. As DNA, the CDR3 is TGTGCCAGCAATACGGGACGTCGCTACGAGCAGTACTTC. The rearrangement uses TRBV6-1 and TRBJ2-7, with D perhaps given as TRBD1 or TRBD2 (5 bases each). This CDR3 contains 13 residues. V shed 7 bases and J shed 3 bases, with 13 bases lying between them. Germline-derived CDR1 and CDR2 are MNHNS and SASEGT.

V usage is TRBV6-2 or TRBV6-3 and J usage is TRBJ2-7; D could derive from TRBD1 or TRBD2 (5 bases each). Germline V gives CDR1 MNHEY, CDR2 SVGEGT. V lost 8 bases, J lost 7 bases, and 9 bases lay in between. This CDR3 comprises 10 residues. The CDR3 spells CASGWGEQYF. DNA for the CDR3: TGTGCCAGCGGATGGGGGGAGCAGTACTTC.

This clonotype is large (0.1 to 1%) in the sample. J is TRBJ1-2 and V is TRBV12-3 or TRBV12-4; a possible D gene is TRBD1 (6 bases). The CDR3 is 15 amino acids. V lost 5 bases and J 2 bases, leaving 15 bases between the germline ends. CDR3 DNA: TGTGCCAGCAGTCTCAGATACGACAGGAACTATGGCTACACCTTC. Its translation is CASSLRYDRNYGYTF.

By frequency in the sample, this clonotype is large. The chain uses TRBV6-1 and TRBJ2-5, with 9 bases lining up with TRBD1. The J call may be wrong; the DNA end is better matched by TRBJ2-7. Germline values: CDR1 MNHNS, CDR2 SASEGT. The CDR3 sequence is 13 residues long. CDR3 protein: CASTLWTGDEQYF. The CDR3 DNA reads as TGTGCCAGCACCCTATGGACAGGGGACGAGCAGTACTTC.

This clonotype qualifies as large. J is TRBJ2-5 and V is TRBV6-1; 7 nucleotides line up with TRBD2. The J call is uncertain, as TRBJ2-7 better fits the DNA end. CDR3 length: 14 residues. The germline V gene has CDR1 MNHNS and CDR2 SASEGT. As DNA, the CDR3 is TGTGCCAGCAGTGAAGTGGGGGGGGTCTACGAGCAGTACTTC. Residues: CASSEVGGVYEQYF.

This chain uses TRBV6-1 with TRBJ2-1, with D hard to call. TRBJ2-7 matches the DNA end more closely, so the J call is doubtful. The CDR3 has 11 amino acids. Germline V lookup: CDR1 MNHNS, CDR2 SASEGT. CDR3 region: CASSDLREQYF. For the CDR3, the DNA is TGTGCCAGCAGTGACCTGCGCGAGCAGTACTTC.

Judged by abundance, this clonotype is large. V is TRBV12-3 or TRBV12-4 and J is TRBJ2-5, with 9 bases matching TRBD1. V lost 4 bases and J lost 5; bases outside the gene matches: 8. The CDR3 is 15 residues long. The CDR3 nucleotides are TGTGCCAGCAGTTGGGGGGACAGGGAGTCTGAGACCCAGTACTTC. It specifies CASSWGDRESETQYF.

The rearrangement joins TRBV10-2 to TRBJ2-4, with unresolved D. The CDR3 has 16 amino acids. Per germline, CDR1 WSHSY and CDR2 SAAADI. V lost 1 base, J lost 3 bases, and 13 bases lay in between. The CDR3 reads CASSELGRVGKNIQYF. CDR3 in DNA: TGCGCCAGCAGTGAGTTGGGAAGGGTTGGCAAAAACATTCAGTACTTC.

The genes are TRBV5-8 and TRBJ2-5; 13 nucleotides match TRBD2. The J call may be mistaken, given a closer DNA end match to TRBJ2-1. CDR3 length equals 16 residues. Germline assignment: CDR1 SGHTS and CDR2 YDEGEE. This CDR3 is CASSPGLAGAYNEQFF. In nucleotides, the CDR3 is TGTGCCAGCAGCCCCGGACTAGCGGGGGCCTACAATGAGCAGTTCTTC.

By share, this clonotype counts as large (0.1 to 1%). The chain links TRBV27 to TRBJ2-3; D gene unclear. In germline, CDR1 is MNHEY, CDR2 SMNVEV (reference sequence). V was pared by 5 bases and J by 7 bases, with 16 bases between. This CDR3 has 14 residues. The CDR3 coding sequence is TGTGCCAGCAGTCCCTCCGCGCTCAGAAATACGCAGTATTTT. Its protein is CASSPSALRNTQYF.

This clonotype was recorded a few times. This sequence joins TRBV7-6 and TRBJ2-1, with 9 bases identical to TRBD2. J gave up 4 bases and V 3 bases, and 4 bases lay outside the gene matches. The germline V gene encodes CDR1 SGHVS and CDR2 FNYEAQ. This CDR3 contains 15 residues. The CDR3 DNA reads as TGTGCCAGCAGCTTGTGGCTAGCGGGGTACAATGAGCAGTTCTTC. Translating it yields CASSLWLAGYNEQFF. The full variable domain, its missing parts supplied by reference TRBV7-6 and TRBJ2-1, is GAGVSQSPRYKVTKRGQDVALRCDPISGHVSLYWYRQALGQGPEFLTYFNYEAQQDKSGLPNDRFSAERPEGSISTLTIQRTEQRDSAMYRCASSLWLAGYNEQFFGPGTRLTVL.

This CDR3 reads CASRSLDAYNEQFF. The CDR3, as DNA: TGTGCCAGCAGGTCTCTTGACGCGTACAATGAGCAGTTCTTC. The chain joins TRBV6-1 to TRBJ2-5; D remains ambiguous. The DNA end is a closer match to TRBJ2-1, so the J assignment may be wrong. The CDR3 runs to 14 residues. Germline V gene lookup returns CDR1 MNHNS and CDR2 SASEGT.

This clonotype was detected only a few times. V is TRBV24-1 and J is TRBJ1-6, with a tentative D call TRBD1 (6 bases). CDR3 length: 15 residues. CDR1 and CDR2 (germline): KGHDR, SFDVKD. V was cut by 3 bases and J by 6 bases, with 11 bases left in between. The CDR3 region has the DNA TGTGCCACCAGTGATGGGGGCAGGGGTAATTCACCCCTCCACTTT. Translating it yields CATSDGGRGNSPLHF.

This clonotype is classed as large (0.1 to 1%). This rearrangement joins TRBV7-2 to TRBJ2-2; D remains unclear. This CDR3 has 15 residues. The germline CDR1 and CDR2 sequences are SGHTA and FQGNSA. The germline V and J ends were trimmed by 5 bases and 1 base, with 11 bases remaining between them. CDR3: CASSLTTMNTGELFF. The CDR3 DNA is TGTGCCAGCAGCCTCACTACTATGAACACCGGGGAGCTGTTTTTT.

The chain couples TRBV6-1 to TRBJ2-1; 9 bases are shared with TRBD2. Per germline, CDR1 MNHNS and CDR2 SASEGT. This CDR3 is built from 14 residues. Germline trimming cut 6 bases from V and 10 bases from J; bases unmatched to any gene: 10. The CDR3 sequence is CASRTLGTSWEQFF. The DNA for the CDR3 is TGTGCCAGCAGAACCTTAGGGACTAGCTGGGAGCAGTTCTTC.

The chain links TRBV27 to TRBJ1-1; TRBD1 might be the D (5 bases). Between the trimmed V and J ends, which lost 8 bases and 3 bases, there was a span of 16 bases. Germline values: CDR1 MNHEY, CDR2 SMNVEV (reference sequence). There are 14 residues in the CDR3. The CDR3 is CASGNPGVDTEAFF. CDR3 in DNA: TGTGCCAGCGGCAACCCGGGGGTAGACACTGAAGCTTTCTTT.

The chain employs TRBV6-6 and TRBJ2-4, with 8 bases identical to TRBD2. The junction had 11 bases not matched to a gene; V was cut back by 0 bases and J by 13 bases. There are 15 residues in the CDR3. CDR1 is MNHNY, CDR2 SVGAGI, per germline (reference sequence). This chain's CDR3 is CASSYSREGQDEQYF. DNA for the CDR3: TGTGCCAGCAGTTACTCTCGGGAGGGCCAGGATGAGCAGTACTTC.

V and J are TRBV7-3 and TRBJ2-1, with D possibly being TRBD1 (6 bases). The J call may not be correct, given that the DNA end is closer to TRBJ2-7. The CDR3 has 13 residues. CDR1 SGHTA and CDR2 FQGTGA come from the germline V gene. The CDR3 region has the DNA TGTGCCAGCAGCTTAACCGGGGACAATGAGCAGTACTTC. Residues: CASSLTGDNEQYF.

The CDR3 DNA follows: TGCGCCAGCAGTGAGACAGGGCCAGATACGCAGTATTTT. It encodes CASSETGPDTQYF. The gene calls are TRBV10-1 and TRBJ2-3; TRBD1 might be the D (6 bases). This CDR3 comprises 13 residues. Per germline, CDR1 WNHNN and CDR2 SYGVQD (reference sequence). With 2 bases removed from V and 4 bases from J, the gap between germline ends came to 7 bases.

By frequency in the sample, this clonotype is medium-sized. The chain carries TRBV6-5 and TRBJ1-2; D is undetermined. The germline V gene has CDR1 MNHEY and CDR2 SVGAGI. The CDR3 sequence is 13 residues long. Deletions cut 2 bases from V and 2 bases from J, with 6 bases between. This CDR3 is CASSYLQNYGYTF. CDR3 nucleotides: TGTGCCAGCAGTTACCTACAGAACTATGGCTACACCTTC.

The DNA for the CDR3 is TGTGCCAGCAGTTTAGCGGGAGGTCCCTACAATGAGCAGTTCTTC. Protein sequence: CASSLAGGPYNEQFF. The chain joins TRBV27 to TRBJ2-1, with TRBD2 matching over 8 bases. The CDR3 is made up of 15 amino acids. Germline CDR1 and CDR2: MNHEY and SMNVEV (reference sequence). The V gene end was trimmed by 2 bases and the J gene end by 2 bases; junction bases not matched to a gene: 2.